These 28 T cell receptor beta chains share one sample of origin, sequenced in a study of shared clonotypes between healthy human individuals. Generated by immunoSEQ multiplex PCR, the TCRdb table keeps only in-frame clones and is missing some. The repertoire includes around 1.9 million clones, roughly 95% of them detected once, and around 1.7% sits in the top ten. Naive CD8 isolation took CD45RO-negative cells positively selected for CCR7 and excluded terminally differentiated effector memory CD45RA+ cells. The sequencing sample was made of naive CD8+ T cells from PBMCs. The receptor source for this set is a man between 18 and 35 years old in good health. Some clones in this sample may be carry-over from other donors' samples.

This clone was seen more than once but under ten times. The same CDR3 arises from other DNA sequences in this sample as well. The chain links TRBV19 to TRBJ1-1; D is possibly TRBD1 (5 bases). Germline CDR1 and CDR2: LNHDA and SQIVND (reference sequence). The V and J ends lost 3 bases and 1 base respectively, with 6 bases between them. The CDR3 spans 13 residues. Here the CDR3 reads CASSIGGNTEAFF. As DNA, the CDR3 is TGTGCCAGTAGTATTGGGGGGAACACTGAAGCTTTCTTT.

The count of this clone is one. J is TRBJ1-1 and V is TRBV28, with D unresolved. CDR3 length equals 15 residues. V was trimmed by 3 bases and J by 1 base, leaving 12 bases between them. The germline gives CDR1 MDHEN, CDR2 SYDVKM. This CDR3 reads CASSFPQAANTEAFF. The CDR3 DNA is TGTGCCAGCAGTTTCCCCCAGGCGGCGAACACTGAAGCTTTCTTT.

This chain joins TRBV30 and TRBJ2-5; no reliable D call. The germline V and J ends were trimmed by 3 bases and 2 bases, with 10 bases remaining between them. The CDR3 length is 13 residues. Germline V lookup: CDR1 GTSNPN, CDR2 SVGIG (reference sequence). The CDR3 sequence: CAWRAGRQETQYF. DNA for the CDR3: TGTGCCTGGAGAGCAGGACGGCAAGAGACCCAGTACTTC.

The chain couples TRBV7-9 to TRBJ2-7, with a tentative D call TRBD1 (6 bases). V lost 6 bases and J 2 bases, leaving 17 bases between the germline ends. The CDR3 contains 15 residues. Germline CDR1 reads SEHNR; CDR2 reads FQNEAQ (reference sequence). The CDR3 nucleotides are TGTGCCAGCAGACTAATACAGGGCGTGACCTACGAGCAGTACTTC. This codes for CASRLIQGVTYEQYF.

As concerns this clone: Other DNA sequences within the sample encode an identical CDR3. The genes are TRBV5-1 and TRBJ2-2, with 8 bases fitting TRBD1. Trimming took 4 bases from V and 1 from J; bases not matched to a gene: 3. Germline lookup yields CDR1 SGHRS and CDR2 YFSETQ. The CDR3 is made up of 15 amino acids. The CDR3 is CASSLGTGNTGELFF. CDR3 in DNA: TGCGCCAGCAGCCTAGGGACAGGGAACACCGGGGAGCTGTTTTTT.

J is TRBJ2-7 and V is TRBV4-2; maybe TRBD1 (6 bases). Trimming pared 0 bases from V and 7 bases from J, leaving 10 bases between. This CDR3 is built from 13 residues. Per the germline V gene, CDR1 is LGHNA and CDR2 is YNFKEQ. CDR3 in DNA: TGTGCCAGCAGCCAAGAACCCGGGACAGAGCAGTACTTC. It translates to CASSQEPGTEQYF.

The chain recombines TRBV7-2 with TRBJ2-7; D is ambiguous. The germline V gene has CDR1 SGHTA and CDR2 FQGNSA. CDR3 length equals 14 residues. Between the trimmed V and J ends, which lost 1 base and 5 bases, there was a span of 12 bases. CDR3 loop: CASSLGARLDEQYF. The CDR3 DNA is TGTGCCAGCAGCTTAGGGGCCCGCCTAGACGAGCAGTACTTC.

V gene TRBV7-2 combines with J gene TRBJ2-1; no reliable D call. The length of the CDR3 is 16 residues. The germline CDR1 and CDR2 sequences are SGHTA and FQGNSA. V shed 0 bases and J shed 1 base, with 10 bases lying between them. The CDR3 nucleotides are TGTGCCAGCAGCTTAGCCTGGAACCCTTCCTACAATGAGCAGTTCTTC. This sequence encodes CASSLAWNPSYNEQFF.

The chain uses TRBV13 and TRBJ2-7; 7 positions match TRBD1. J lost 4 bases, V lost 10 bases, and 7 bases had no gene match. The CDR3 runs to 12 residues. CDR1 PRHDT and CDR2 FYEKMQ come from the germline V gene (reference sequence). In DNA, the CDR3 is TGTGCCACCTCCGAGGGGGCATACGAGCAGTACTTC. As protein: CATSEGAYEQYF.

This clone came up once. This chain joins TRBV28 and TRBJ2-2; 9 bases align to TRBD1. Germline CDR1 MDHEN, CDR2 SYDVKM. V lost 4 bases to trimming and J lost 3 bases; unmatched junction nucleotides: 12. The CDR3 runs 18 residues. DNA of the CDR3: TGTGCCAGCAGTTCTATCTCTGGGGGACAGGGATACACCGGGGAGCTGTTTTTT. Its translation: CASSSISGGQGYTGELFF.

The chain has TRBV6-5 and TRBJ1-1; D remains unclear. Germline V gene sequence: CDR1 MNHEY, CDR2 SVGAGI. The CDR3 extends over 15 amino acids. Trimming removed 5 bases from V and 4 bases from J, with 17 bases in between. CDR3 nucleotide sequence: TGTGCCAGCAGTATCAGGACGGGATCTGGCACTGAAGCTTTCTTT. This encodes CASSIRTGSGTEAFF.

The chain carries TRBV7-2 and TRBJ1-1; a weak D match, TRBD1 (5 bases). Between the trimmed V and J ends, which lost 5 bases and 7 bases, there was a span of 14 bases. Looked up from germline, CDR1 is SGHTA and CDR2 is FQGNSA. There are 13 residues in the CDR3. In DNA form, the CDR3 reads TGTGCCAGCAGCACGAGGGGCATCATTGAAGCTTTCTTT. It codes for CASSTRGIIEAFF.

The rearrangement uses TRBV29-1 and TRBJ2-1; 8 bases fit TRBD2. Unmatched junction bases numbered 9, after V lost 4 bases and J lost 1 base. This CDR3 is 16 amino acids long. The germline gives CDR1 SQVTM, CDR2 ANQGSEA. CDR3 nucleotides: TGCAGCGTTGTGTTGCCAGCGGGAGTATCCTACAATGAGCAGTTCTTC. Translation gives CSVVLPAGVSYNEQFF.

CDR3 protein: CASSLSGGMNTEAFF. The CDR3 nucleotides read TGTGCCAGCAGTTTGTCGGGGGGAATGAACACTGAAGCTTTCTTT. The J gene is TRBJ1-1, the V gene TRBV28; D possibly corresponds to TRBD1 (5 bases). There are 15 residues in the CDR3. The germline CDR1 and CDR2 sequences are MDHEN and SYDVKM. Trimming left V 3 bases short and J 0 bases short, with 11 bases between.

The chain uses TRBV27 and TRBJ2-2; 9 nucleotides align to TRBD1. The CDR3 extends over 17 amino acids. V was clipped by 4 bases and J by 0 bases; unmatched bases: 6. Per the germline V gene, CDR1 is MNHEY and CDR2 is SMNVEV (reference sequence). CDR3: CASSSTRTGANTGELFF. The CDR3 coding sequence is TGTGCCAGCAGTTCCACCCGGACAGGGGCGAACACCGGGGAGCTGTTTTTT.

V gene TRBV4-1 combines with J gene TRBJ2-6; TRBD2 matches 7 bases. J lost 0 bases, V lost 8 bases, and 10 bases had no gene match. CDR1 and CDR2 (germline): MGHRA, YSYEKL. The CDR3 is 17 residues long. CDR3 bases: TGCGCCAGCGGGGGGGGACCTACCCTCTCTGGGGCCAACGTCCTGACTTTC. The encoded protein is CASGGGPTLSGANVLTF.

V is TRBV5-6 and J is TRBJ1-2; 8 positions agree with TRBD1. Germline assignment: CDR1 SGHDT and CDR2 YYEEEE. The CDR3 runs to 17 residues. V shed 2 bases, J shed 3 bases, and the junction held 12 bases outside the gene matches. The CDR3 loop is CASSFLGTGSFDYGYTF. In DNA form, the CDR3 reads TGTGCCAGCAGCTTCCTCGGGACAGGCTCTTTTGACTATGGCTACACCTTC.

CDR3 bases: TGCGCCAGCAGCCCATTACCGGGACAGGGAACCGGGGAGCTGTTTTTT. As protein: CASSPLPGQGTGELFF. This sequence joins TRBV5-1 and TRBJ2-2; 9 bases line up with TRBD1. Germline CDR1 is SGHRS and CDR2 is YFSETQ. The length of the CDR3 is 16 residues. V was clipped by 4 bases and J by 5 bases; unmatched bases: 9.

This clone is a singleton in its sample. This chain's CDR3 is CASRPSGTSGSWYEQYF. The CDR3 nucleotides read TGTGCCAGCAGACCGTCCGGGACTAGCGGGAGTTGGTACGAGCAGTACTTC. The V call is TRBV27, the J call TRBJ2-7, with 14 bases aligning to TRBD2. This CDR3 is 17 amino acids long. Germline trimming cut 6 bases from V and 4 bases from J; bases unmatched to any gene: 11. Germline V lookup: CDR1 MNHEY, CDR2 SMNVEV (reference sequence).

This clone was seen once. The chain links TRBV5-6 to TRBJ1-3; D gene unclear. CDR1 is SGHDT and CDR2 is YYEEEE in the germline V gene. Trimming took off 1 base at V and 4 bases at J, with 3 bases between the two ends. The CDR3 contains 12 residues. The CDR3 region is CASSLLGNTIYF. In DNA form, the CDR3 reads TGTGCCAGCAGCTTGCTCGGAAACACCATATATTTT.

This chain connects TRBV5-8 to TRBJ2-7; D ambiguous. Trimming left V 0 bases short and J 0 bases short, with 10 bases between. Germline CDR1 SGHTS, CDR2 YDEGEE. The CDR3 length is 15 residues. The DNA of the CDR3 is TGTGCCAGCAGCTTGGGCAGTTTAAGCTCCTACGAGCAGTACTTC. Protein: CASSLGSLSSYEQYF.

As concerns this clone: A read error may account for a junction end that differs from germline. The rearrangement uses TRBV27 and TRBJ2-2; 9 bases agree with TRBD2. The CDR3 loop spans 15 amino acids. CDR1 is MNHEY, CDR2 SMNVEV, per germline (reference sequence). CDR3 residues: CASGLGSGRGGELFF. CDR3 in DNA: TGTGCCAGCGGTTTGGGTAGCGGGAGAGGCGGGGAGCTGTTTTTT.

This CDR3 reads CASSQFREGDTEAFF. The DNA of the CDR3 is TGTGCCAGCAGCCAATTCAGGGAGGGGGACACTGAAGCTTTCTTT. The chain carries TRBV16 and TRBJ1-1; a possible D gene is TRBD1 (6 bases). The CDR3 is made up of 15 amino acids. The V end lost 1 base, the J end lost 3 bases, and 12 bases lay between the germline ends. CDR1 KGHSY and CDR2 FQNENV come from the germline V gene.

The chain carries TRBV15 and TRBJ1-5, with a possible D match to TRBD1 (6 bases). CDR1 LNHNV and CDR2 YYDKDF come from the germline V gene (reference sequence). The CDR3 is made up of 15 amino acids. Trimming removed 0 bases at V and 5 bases at J, with 11 bases between. CDR3 in amino acids: CATSREGQEDQPQHF. CDR3 DNA: TGTGCCACCAGCAGAGAGGGACAAGAAGATCAGCCCCAGCATTTT.

The rearrangement joins TRBV19 to TRBJ1-5; weak D call: TRBD1 (5 bases). Looked up from germline, CDR1 is LNHDA and CDR2 is SQIVND (reference sequence). CDR3 length: 16 amino acids. Between the trimmed V and J ends, which lost 2 bases and 0 bases, there was a span of 11 bases. CDR3 loop: CASSIQQVYSNQPQHF. CDR3 nucleotides: TGTGCCAGTAGTATACAACAGGTGTATAGCAATCAGCCCCAGCATTTT.

The chain links TRBV2 to TRBJ1-5; TRBD1 aligns across 9 bases. Trimming removed 6 bases from V and 11 bases from J; junction bases left unmatched: 11. CDR1 and CDR2 (germline): SNHLY, FYNNEI. This CDR3 is built from 14 residues. CDR3 in DNA: TGTGCCAGCAGAACCCGGGACAGGGATACAGCCCAGCATTTT. Protein sequence: CASRTRDRDTAQHF.

This rearrangement joins TRBV20-1 to TRBJ2-1; D is possibly TRBD1 (5 bases). There are 11 residues in the CDR3. Germline-derived CDR1 and CDR2 are DFQATT and SNEGSKA (reference sequence). DNA of the CDR3: TGCATATTTGGCAGGGCCAATGAGCAGTTCTTC. Translated, it gives CIFGRANEQFF.

The V and J genes are TRBV9 and TRBJ2-7; 9 bases are shared with TRBD1. Germline V lookup: CDR1 SGDLS, CDR2 YYNGEE. J was trimmed by 12 bases and V by 3 bases; bases with no gene match: 10. The CDR3 contains 13 residues. For the CDR3, the DNA is TGTGCCAGCAGCGAGGGTGGGGGACAGGGACCGTACTTC. It translates to CASSEGGGQGPYF. The variable domain in full, with the rest retrieved from reference TRBV9 and TRBJ2-7, is DSGVTQTPKHLITATGQRVTLRCSPRSGDLSVYWYQQSLDQGLQFLIQYYNGEERAKGNILERFSAQQFPDLHSELNLSSLELGDSALYFCASSEGGGQGPYFGPGTRLTVT.